This entry lists 18 T cell receptor beta chains sequenced from one sample in a study of T cell clonality in common variable immunodeficiency. Generated by immunoSEQ multiplex PCR, the TCRdb table keeps only in-frame clones and is missing some. The sample yields about 52,000 clones, without any singletons. Sequences were obtained from peripheral blood mononuclear cells. These receptors all come from a person aged 18 to 75 in good health.

This clone was detected ten times or more. The read ends 3 residues shy of where the CDR3 ends; the end is completed using the germline J gene. The rearrangement uses TRBV6-2 or TRBV6-3 and TRBJ1-5; 8 bases align to TRBD1. The V segment lost 5 bases and the J segment 2 bases; nucleotides outside the gene matches: 8. Germline values: CDR1 MNHEY, CDR2 SVGEGT. This CDR3 spans 16 amino acids. The sequenced CDR3 bases are TGTGCCAGCAGTAAGGACAGGGCGGTTGGCAATCAGCCC. Translated, it gives CASSKDRAVGNQP. From start to end, the CDR3 is CASSKDRAVGNQPQHF.

This clone was seen many times. The read halts 3 residues ahead of the CDR3 end, with the missing end drawn from the germline J gene. The same CDR3 can be traced to other DNA sequences in this sample. This chain uses TRBV18 with TRBJ1-3, with a weak D call TRBD1 (5 bases). V dropped 5 bases and J dropped 0 bases, with 11 bases sitting between them. The CDR3 sequence is 15 residues long. Germline V lookup: CDR1 KGHSH, CDR2 LQKENI. This CDR3 reads CASSGTGASGNTIYF. The CDR3 DNA, read in part, is TGTGCCAGCTCAGGGACTGGGGCCTCTGGAAACACC. Looking up the rest from reference TRBV18 and TRBJ1-3 gives the full variable domain: NAGVMQNPRHLVRRRGQEARLRCSPMKGHSHVYWYRQLPEEGLKFMVYLQKENIIDESGMPKERFSAEFPKEGPSILRIQQVVRGDSAAYFCASSGTGASGNTIYFGEGSWLTVV.

In this sample, this clone turned up many times. Coverage ceases 3 residues before the CDR3 finishes, and the germline J gene fills in the end. The gene calls are TRBV7-8 and TRBJ2-2, with D possibly being TRBD1 (6 bases). Germline V gene lookup returns CDR1 SGHVS and CDR2 FQNEAQ. The CDR3 sequence is 16 residues long. V dropped 3 bases and J dropped 0 bases, with 11 bases sitting between them. CDR3 bases read: TGTGCCAGCAGCTTCCTGAGGACAGCGAACACCGGGGAG. This gives the protein CASSFLRTANTGE. The CDR3 as a whole reads CASSFLRTANTGELFF. Filled out from reference TRBV7-8 and TRBJ2-2, the complete variable domain reads GAGVSQSPRYKVAKRGQDVALRCDPISGHVSLFWYQQALGQGPEFLTYFQNEAQLDKSGLPSDRFFAERPEGSVSTLKIQRTQQEDSAVYLCASSFLRTANTGELFFGEGSRLTVL.

The table lists this clone with many counts. Partial CDR3 DNA: TGCAGTGCCAACCACCTGACTAGTTGGGAGACC. Protein product: CSANHLTSWET. The entire CDR3 protein reads CSANHLTSWETQYF. This rearrangement joins TRBV20-1 to TRBJ2-5; TRBD2 might be the D (6 bases). The CDR3 end lies 3 residues beyond the end of the read and is filled in from the germline J gene. This CDR3 spans 14 amino acids. CDR1 is DFQATT and CDR2 is SNEGSKA in the germline V gene (reference sequence). V lost 6 bases, J lost 5 bases, and 19 bases lay in between.

This clone showed up many times. Incomplete CDR3 DNA: TGTGCCAGCAGCTTGGCCTCTACGAGCACAGATACG. This encodes CASSLASTSTDT. The whole CDR3 reads CASSLASTSTDTQYF. This chain links TRBV5-6 with TRBJ2-3; D remains unclear. From the germline J gene comes the end of the CDR3, since the read stops 3 residues before it. V lost 0 bases, J lost 0 bases, and 8 bases lay in between. CDR1 is SGHDT and CDR2 is YYEEEE in the germline V gene. This CDR3 contains 15 residues.

In its sample, this clone was seen many times. Read data end 3 residues before the CDR3 end; the end is taken from the germline J gene. This chain connects TRBV7-2 to TRBJ1-2; D unresolved. Trimming stripped 5 bases from V and 0 bases from J, with 10 bases between. The CDR3 contains 14 residues. The V gene's germline CDR1 is SGHTA and CDR2 FQGNSA. The DNA read from the CDR3 is TGTGCCAGCAGCCCCCGCACAGCTAACTATGGC. Protein: CASSPRTANYG. The full CDR3 is CASSPRTANYGYTF. Full variable domain (rest looked up from reference TRBV7-2 and TRBJ1-2): GAGVSQSPSNKVTEKGKDVELRCDPISGHTALYWYRQSLGQGLEFLIYFQGNSAPDKSGLPSDRFSAERTGGSVSTLTIQRTQQEDSAVYLCASSPRTANYGYTFGSGTRLTVV.

This clone appeared many times. The CDR3 goes on 3 residues after the read ends, and that part is filled in from the germline J gene. The chain is built from TRBV5-5 and TRBJ2-2; D is perhaps TRBD1 (5 bases). In germline, CDR1 is SGHKS, CDR2 YYEKEE (reference sequence). This CDR3 spans 14 amino acids. CDR3 residues: CASSQGPPNEKLFF. CDR3 DNA (partial): TGTGCCAGCAGCCAGGGCCCACCTAATGAAAAG.

This clone was seen a few times. The read finishes 3 residues shy of the CDR3 end, and the germline J gene is used to complete it. The V call is TRBV11-2, the J call TRBJ1-1; D remains ambiguous. The CDR3 runs to 11 residues. Per germline, CDR1 SGHAT and CDR2 FQNNGV. The covered CDR3 bases are TGTGCCAGCAGCTTAGAGGGCCAA. Encoded protein: CASSLEGQ. The whole CDR3 sequence reads CASSLEGQAFF.

To note about this clone: The read finishes 3 residues shy of the CDR3 end, and the germline J gene is used to complete it. This chain links TRBV6-2 or TRBV6-3 with TRBJ2-3; 9 bases agree with TRBD2. The length of the CDR3 is 15 residues. From germline, CDR1 is MNHEY and CDR2 SVGEGT. CDR3 bases read: TGTGCCAGCCCTCGGGTAGCGGGAGACCAAGAGACG. It translates to CASPRVAGDQET. The whole CDR3 reads CASPRVAGDQETQYF.

On this clone: Read coverage stops 3 residues before the CDR3 terminus; the germline J gene supplies the remainder. The chain links TRBV7-8 to TRBJ2-3; 7 bases align to TRBD2. The CDR3 runs 14 residues. Per the germline V gene, CDR1 is SGHVS and CDR2 is FQNEAQ. The CDR3 DNA, read in part, is TGTGCCAGCAGCTTAGAGACTAGCAGGGAGACG. Translating it yields CASSLETSRET. The full CDR3 protein reads CASSLETSRETQYF.

This clone was picked up many times. The read ends 3 residues before the CDR3 terminus; that terminus is restored from the germline J gene. The gene calls are TRBV20-1 and TRBJ2-7, with D tentatively TRBD1 (6 bases). The CDR3 covers 15 residues. V was cut by 0 bases and J by 3 bases, with 15 bases left in between. The germline V gene has CDR1 DFQATT and CDR2 SNEGSKA (reference sequence). The part of the CDR3 DNA that was read is TGCAGTGCTAGAGATCGGTGGACAGTGAACTACGAG. Its protein product is CSARDRWTVNYE. The full CDR3 protein is CSARDRWTVNYEQYF.

This clone was seen at least ten times. The read falls 3 residues short of the CDR3 end, and the missing part is taken from the germline J gene. This sequence joins TRBV20-1 and TRBJ2-3, with 8 bases lining up with TRBD1. The V and J ends lost 5 bases and 3 bases, in that order; junction bases with no gene match: 10. Germline V gives CDR1 DFQATT, CDR2 SNEGSKA (reference sequence). The CDR3 spans 15 residues. Partial CDR3 DNA: TGCAGTGCTTCCCCGGACAGGGACCCTACAGATACG. Its protein is CSASPDRDPTDT. From start to end, the CDR3 is CSASPDRDPTDTQYF.

This clone was detected only a few times. Read coverage stops 3 residues before the CDR3 terminus; the germline J gene supplies the remainder. The chain has TRBV19 and TRBJ1-1; perhaps TRBD1 as D (6 bases). The CDR3 is 15 residues long. V was cut by 2 bases and J by 4 bases, with 14 bases left in between. Germline V gene sequence: CDR1 LNHDA, CDR2 SQIVND (reference sequence). CDR3 protein: CASSISFAGATEAFF. Partial CDR3 DNA: TGTGCCAGTAGTATATCATTTGCAGGGGCCACTGAA. The full variable domain, completed using reference TRBV19 and TRBJ1-1, is DGGITQSPKYLFRKEGQNVTLSCEQNLNHDAMYWYRQDPGQGLRLIYYSQIVNDFQKGDIAEGYSVSREKKESFPLTVTSAQKNPTAFYLCASSISFAGATEAFFGQGTRLTVV.

This clone was seen many times. The read terminates 3 residues ahead of where the CDR3 ends, so the germline J gene completes it. The genes are TRBV5-1 and TRBJ1-2; D ambiguous. Germline CDR1 SGHRS, CDR2 YFSETQ. The CDR3 has 15 amino acids. With 3 bases removed from V and 4 bases from J, the gap between germline ends came to 16 bases. CDR3 protein: CASSYALERTYGYTF. The DNA read from the CDR3 is TGCGCCAGCAGCTATGCCTTGGAGCGGACCTATGGC.

Many counts were recorded for this clone. The sequenced CDR3 bases are TGCGCCAGCAGCTCGACAGGGGGGAACACTGAA. This codes for CASSSTGGNTE. The entire CDR3 protein is CASSSTGGNTEAFF. The chain employs TRBV5-1 and TRBJ1-1; 9 nucleotides line up with TRBD1. The sequenced fragment ends 3 residues before the CDR3 boundary, so the rest is inferred from the germline J gene. V trimming: 3 bases; J trimming: 1 base; junction bases outside the gene matches: 1. In germline, CDR1 is SGHRS, CDR2 YFSETQ. CDR3 length: 14 residues.

Ten or more counts support this clone. The CDR3 goes on 3 residues after the read ends, and that part is filled in from the germline J gene. This chain links TRBV20-1 with TRBJ2-3, with D possibly TRBD2 on 6 matching bases. Germline lookup yields CDR1 DFQATT and CDR2 SNEGSKA (reference sequence). This CDR3 spans 14 amino acids. V gave up 4 bases and J gave up 1 base, with 12 bases separating them. Partial CDR3 DNA: TGCAGTGCTAAACCTAGCGTGGGCACAGATACG. Translation gives CSAKPSVGTDT. The entire CDR3 sequence reads CSAKPSVGTDTQYF.

In this sample, this clone turned up many times. The sequenced part of the CDR3 DNA is TGTGCCAGCAGTTACTCGAACTACCAAGAGACC. Its protein product is CASSYSNYQET. The CDR3 as a whole reads CASSYSNYQETQYF. The chain employs TRBV6-2 or TRBV6-3 and TRBJ2-5; D gene ambiguous. The CDR3 end is not reached by the read, which stops 3 residues before it; the germline J gene fills it in. Trimming pared 0 bases from V and 0 bases from J, leaving 5 bases between. In germline, CDR1 is MNHEY, CDR2 SVGEGT. The CDR3 is 14 amino acids.

This clone was observed many times. Read coverage stops 3 residues before the CDR3 terminus; the germline J gene supplies the remainder. The V and J genes are TRBV19 and TRBJ1-2, with 8 nucleotides matching TRBD1. This CDR3 is built from 16 residues. With V trimmed by 5 bases and J by 2 bases, 10 bases remained unmatched. CDR1 and CDR2 (germline): LNHDA, SQIVND (reference sequence). The CDR3 protein is CASSPGRDRTNYGYTF. The CDR3 bases that were read are TGTGCCAGTAGTCCCGGGCGGGACAGGACCAACTATGGC.